The entry below describes one T cell receptor beta chain. TCRB transcripts that were expressed got sequenced, as all of the isolated RNA had been reverse transcribed. The table came from immunoSEQ multiplex PCR; TCRdb's copy has only in-frame clones and leaves some out. There are 400,000 to 550,000 clones in the sample; approximately 10% occur only once, and approximately 0.045% lies in the top ten. This entry comes from a study of beta chain features in type 1 diabetes. The CDR3 is 14 amino acids. Looked up from germline, CDR1 is MGHRA and CDR2 is YSYEKL. V trimming: 8 bases; J trimming: 8 bases; junction bases outside the gene matches: 11.

The chain employs TRBV4-1 and TRBJ2-4, with 8 bases identical to TRBD1. Specimen: naive CD4+ T cells from blood. This receptor was identified in a woman between 18 and 29 years old in good health. This CDR3 is CASQSGQGGDIQYF. In nucleotides, the CDR3 is TGCGCCAGCCAGTCCGGACAGGGAGGCGACATTCAGTACTTC.